This T cell receptor (beta chain) was identified during a study of blood T cell repertoires in COVID-19 (dated by TCRdb to 2020 to 2021). Concerning the study at large: Samples covering the acute and convalescent phases of COVID-19 were provided by collaborators in the United States, Italy and Spain. The material from the prospective study consisted of cDNA or gDNA derived from T cells, B-cell-depleted T cells, or PBMCs. The repertoires were made available in a free public database intended to serve as a resource for research on the immune response to SARS-CoV-2. Nearly every sample came with metadata listing a de-identified subject ID, COVID-19 status, age in years and sex. The dataset comprised deeply sampled blood TCRbeta repertoires from subjects exposed to, actively infected with, or recovered from COVID-19. The samples were drawn from two sources: the first 160 participants of the ongoing ImmuneRACE study, and about 1,300 subjects contributed by 6 global collaborators. Where available, HLA class I and class II types were taken from metadata supplied by the sample provider and were not determined by assay-based typing.

The junction shows trimming of 3 bases on V and 4 bases on J, and the gene matches do not reach 5 bases of it. From the cysteine through the phenylalanine, the CDR3 covers 16 amino acids. This entry keeps only the CDR3 DNA: 48 bases, framed from base 1. Reading the germline V gene (reference sequence) gives CDR1 LNHDA and CDR2 SQIVND. Broad study findings and their caveats: The quantity of clinical and demographic metadata differed by source and by participant and was supplied without curation.

As for this clone: Its antigen remains undetermined. There are no base qualities to consult, and no much larger clone falls within one base.

TCRbeta CDR3 regions were amplified from genomic DNA by means of the immunoSEQ Assay, a bias-controlled multiplex PCR. In the paper's pipeline: Nucleated cell counts per sample were estimated from amplification of reference gene primers within the assay. To quantify the absolute abundance of each unique TCRbeta CDR3 rearrangement, sequence reads were collapsed and filtered. For each sample, productive Simpson clonality was calculated as the square root of Simpson's diversity index over productive rearrangements. In its TCRdb copy, this immuneACCESS table keeps in-frame sequences only and misses some clones. Where compared with another copy, unresolved V genes explain less than half of these, and the others have no known cause. V and J calls and clone size are those listed in that table; D and trimming were worked out from the DNA. The sample profile shows about 430,000 clones; about 90% of them were found once. The ten largest clones take up 0.8% to 0.85% of the sample.

One collaborating source in Seattle enrolled patients while the patients were actively infected and followed the patients over time throughout the course of disease. Collaborating institutions collected whole blood in K2EDTA tubes following their own protocols. Collaborator samples were shipped for TCRbeta analysis as frozen whole blood, isolated PBMCs, or DNA extracted from either sample type. Material: peripheral blood. The rearrangement joined TRBV19 to TRBJ2-5, with TRBD2 matching 13 junction bases. This clonotype was obtained from a man between 18 and 29 years old with COVID-19, enrolled during active disease. The DNA sequence is as follows: TGTGCCAGTAGTATCCGACTAGCGGGGGGTTTAGAGACCCAGTACTTC. Its protein is CASSIRLAGGLETQYF.